What follows describes a single T cell receptor (beta chain). Its matching antigen is unknown. CDR1 and CDR2 from the germline V gene are LNHDA and SQIVND (reference sequence). The trim removed 7 bases at V and 3 bases at J, leaving 6 bases unmatched. CDR3 length: 14 amino acids. The primer mix had 60 Vbeta and 13 Jbeta primers. Using immunoSEQ multiplex PCR, the repertoire was profiled, and TCRdb retains in-frame clones only, with some absent. Here the sample spans approximately 100,000 clones, less than 80% being singletons. This specimen belongs to a study of cytomegalovirus exposure and HLA in healthy donors. Overall study findings and caveats: Earlier analysis yielded a pattern in which most TCR beta V segments were productive about 90% or about 30% of the time. The presence/absence work took it that sequencing depth was about the same across donors. TCR beta sequences numbering around 15,000 were associated with HLA alleles at 0.05 false discovery rate in a later analysis. Specificity of a few CMV-associated chains for CMV antigens was verified in vitro.

Sequencing was performed on PBMCs. This chain connects TRBV19 to TRBJ1-5; 7 bases map to TRBD1. The receptor was derived from a man under 40 in good health and CMV-seropositive. The CDR3: CASTQTGFNQPQHF. CDR3 bases: TGTGCCAGTACCCAGACAGGGTTCAATCAGCCCCAGCATTTT.